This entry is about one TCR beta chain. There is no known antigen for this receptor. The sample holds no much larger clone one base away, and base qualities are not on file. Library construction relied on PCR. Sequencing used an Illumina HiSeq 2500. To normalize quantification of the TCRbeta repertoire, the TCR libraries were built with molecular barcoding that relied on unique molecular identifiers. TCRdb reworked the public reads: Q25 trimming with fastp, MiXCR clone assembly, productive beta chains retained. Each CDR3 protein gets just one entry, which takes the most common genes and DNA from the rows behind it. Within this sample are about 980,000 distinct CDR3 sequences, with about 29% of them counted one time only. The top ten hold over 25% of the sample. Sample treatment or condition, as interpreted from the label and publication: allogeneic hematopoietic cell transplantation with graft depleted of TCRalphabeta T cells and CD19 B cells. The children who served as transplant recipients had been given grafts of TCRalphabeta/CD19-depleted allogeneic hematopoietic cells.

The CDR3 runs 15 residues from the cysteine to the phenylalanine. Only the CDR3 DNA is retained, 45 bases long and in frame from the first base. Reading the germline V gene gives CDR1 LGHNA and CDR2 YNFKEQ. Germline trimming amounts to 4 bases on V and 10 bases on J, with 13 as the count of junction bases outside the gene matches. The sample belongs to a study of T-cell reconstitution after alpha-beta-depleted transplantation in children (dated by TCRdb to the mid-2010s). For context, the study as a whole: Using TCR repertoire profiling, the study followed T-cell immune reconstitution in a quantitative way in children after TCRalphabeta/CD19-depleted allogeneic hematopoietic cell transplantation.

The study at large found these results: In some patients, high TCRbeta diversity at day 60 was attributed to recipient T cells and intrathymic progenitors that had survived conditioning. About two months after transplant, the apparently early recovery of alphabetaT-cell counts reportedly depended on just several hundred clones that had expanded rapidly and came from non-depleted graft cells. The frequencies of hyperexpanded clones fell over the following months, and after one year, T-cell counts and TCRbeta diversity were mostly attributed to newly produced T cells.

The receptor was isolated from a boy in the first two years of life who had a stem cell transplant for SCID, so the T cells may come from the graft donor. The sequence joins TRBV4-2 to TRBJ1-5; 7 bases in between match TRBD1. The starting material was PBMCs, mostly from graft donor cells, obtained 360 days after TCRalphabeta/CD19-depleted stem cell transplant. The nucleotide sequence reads TGTGCCAGCAGCCTAGAACAGGGGAACCGGATCCCCCAGCATTTT. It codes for CASSLEQGNRIPQHF.